This TCR beta chain was captured in a study of technical replicates of blood from a few donors. Clones were sequenced by immunoSEQ multiplex PCR, and TCRdb holds only the in-frame ones, with some missing. The sample lists 65,000 to 85,000 clones, roughly 94% occurring once. The CDR3 consists of 16 residues. Losses at the gene ends were 6 bases for V and 3 bases for J; bases not matched to a gene: 6. Germline V gives CDR1 LNHDA, CDR2 SQIVND (reference sequence). The J gene is TRBJ2-2, the V gene TRBV19, with TRBD2 matching over 11 bases. The specimen was T cells isolated from PBMCs. This TCR derives from a human donor in good health. CDR3 bases: TGTGCCAGTAGGCACAGACTAGCGGGACACACCGGGGAGCTGTTTTTT. It yields the protein CASRHRLAGHTGELFF.